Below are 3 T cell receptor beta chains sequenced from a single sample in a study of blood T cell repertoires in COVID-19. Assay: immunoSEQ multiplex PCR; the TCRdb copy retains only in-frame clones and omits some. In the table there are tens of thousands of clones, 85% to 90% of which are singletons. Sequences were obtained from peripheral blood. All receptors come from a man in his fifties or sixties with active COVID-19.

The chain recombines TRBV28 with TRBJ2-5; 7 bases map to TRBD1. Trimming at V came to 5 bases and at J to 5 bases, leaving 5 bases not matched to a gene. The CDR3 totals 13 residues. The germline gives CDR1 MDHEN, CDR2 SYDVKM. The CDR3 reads CASSPQGEETQYF. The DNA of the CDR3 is TGTGCCAGCAGTCCCCAGGGGGAGGAGACCCAGTACTTC.

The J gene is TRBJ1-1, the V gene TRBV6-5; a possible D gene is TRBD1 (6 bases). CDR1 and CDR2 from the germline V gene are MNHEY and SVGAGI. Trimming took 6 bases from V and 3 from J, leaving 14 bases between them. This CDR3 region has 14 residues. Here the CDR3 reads CASSATGRDTEAFF. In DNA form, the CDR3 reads TGTGCCAGCAGCGCTACAGGGAGGGACACTGAAGCTTTCTTT.

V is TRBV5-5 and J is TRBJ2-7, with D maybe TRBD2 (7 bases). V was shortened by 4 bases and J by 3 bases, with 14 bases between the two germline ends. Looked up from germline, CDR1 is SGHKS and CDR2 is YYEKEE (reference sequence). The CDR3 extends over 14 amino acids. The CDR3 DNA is TGTGCCAGCAGCAGGGGGGGCGAGAGCTACGAGCAGTACTTC. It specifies CASSRGGESYEQYF. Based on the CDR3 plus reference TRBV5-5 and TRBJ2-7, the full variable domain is DAGVTQSPTHLIKTRGQQVTLRCSPISGHKSVSWYQQVLGQGPQFIFQYYEKEERGRGNFPDRFSARQFPNYSSELNVNALLLGDSALYLCASSRGGESYEQYFGPGTRLTVT.